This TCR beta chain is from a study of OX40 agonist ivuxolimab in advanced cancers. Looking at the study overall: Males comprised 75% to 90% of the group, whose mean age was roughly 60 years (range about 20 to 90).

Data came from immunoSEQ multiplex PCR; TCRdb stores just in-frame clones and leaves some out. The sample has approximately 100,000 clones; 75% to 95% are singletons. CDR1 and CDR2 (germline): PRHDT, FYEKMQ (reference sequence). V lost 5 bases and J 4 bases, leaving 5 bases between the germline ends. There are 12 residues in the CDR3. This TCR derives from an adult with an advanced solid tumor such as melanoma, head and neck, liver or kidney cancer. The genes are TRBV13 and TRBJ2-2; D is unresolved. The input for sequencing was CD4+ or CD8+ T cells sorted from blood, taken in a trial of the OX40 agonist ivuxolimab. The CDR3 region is CASSRTTGELFF. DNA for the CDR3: TGTGCCAGCAGCCGTACCACCGGGGAGCTGTTTTTT.